This is a list of T cell receptor beta chains from one sample in a study of blood T cell repertoires in COVID-19. TCRdb's table, derived via immunoSEQ multiplex PCR, lists solely in-frame clones and lacks some. The sample lists around 70,000 clones; roughly 87% were seen once. Sequenced: peripheral blood. These receptor sequences come from a man at least 80 years old with acute or convalescent COVID-19. Each CDR3 is given with its conserved first and last residue. The D gene is left open where the match is weak. The size entry is marked missing in some rows and otherwise reads once, few, many or a size class.

D gene,V gene,J gene,clone size,CDR3 DNA,CDR3 protein
-,TRBV2,TRBJ1-5,-,TGTGCCAGCAGTGATGACTCTAGCAATCAGCCCCAGCATTTT,CASSDDSSNQPQHF
-,TRBV10-1,TRBJ2-5,-,TGCGCCAGCTTCCGGGAGAAGCGGGACCAAGAGACCCAGTACTTC,CASFREKRDQETQYF
-,TRBV4-1,TRBJ2-3,-,TGCGCCAGCAGGACTGGCCCGACCACAGATACGCAGTATTTT,CASRTGPTTDTQYF
TRBD2,TRBV11-2,TRBJ2-7,-,TGTGCCAGCAGCTTCACAACTAGCGCCGACTCCTACGAGCAGTACTTC,CASSFTTSADSYEQYF
-,TRBV3-1/TRBV3-2,TRBJ2-1,-,TGTGCCAGCAGCCAAGGGCTAGCGTTCAATGAGCAGTTCTTC,CASSQGLAFNEQFF
-,TRBV9,TRBJ1-6,-,TGTGCCAGCAGCGCGGGACTGAGCAATTCACCCCTCCACTTT,CASSAGLSNSPLHF
-,TRBV18,TRBJ1-3,-,TGTGCCAGCTCACCGGAGAACCACTCTGGAAACACCATATATTTT,CASSPENHSGNTIYF
TRBD1,TRBV19,TRBJ1-2,-,TGTGCCAGTAGTCTGGGACAGGGGGCTGGGGGCTATGGCTACACCTTC,CASSLGQGAGGYGYTF
TRBD1,TRBV5-1,TRBJ1-1,-,TGCGCCAGCAGCCTGCAGGGGGCAAGTCGGGACACTGAAGCTTTCTTT,CASSLQGASRDTEAFF
-,TRBV10-2,TRBJ1-5,-,TGCGCCAGCAGTACCGGGACATTCCCCAATCAGCCCCAGCATTTT,CASSTGTFPNQPQHF
TRBD1,TRBV3-1/TRBV3-2,TRBJ2-7,once,TGTGCCAGCAGCCAAAGGACAGGGGTAAAATACGAGCAGTACTTC,CASSQRTGVKYEQYF
-,TRBV2,TRBJ1-5,once,TGTGCCAGCAGTGGCCTGGACAGCTTAAATCAGCCCCAGCATTTT,CASSGLDSLNQPQHF
TRBD1,TRBV24-1,TRBJ2-5,-,TGTGCCACCAGTGCCGGGGGACAGGGGTGGGAGGAGACCCAGTACTTC,CATSAGGQGWEETQYF
-,TRBV19,TRBJ1-4,-,TGTGCCAGTAGTGTGAGCCGGGCTAATGAAAAACTGTTTTTT,CASSVSRANEKLFF
-,TRBV30,TRBJ1-6,few,TGTGCCTGGGGCTTAGCAGACCGTGGAAATTCACCCCTCCACTTT,CAWGLADRGNSPLHF
-,TRBV6-4,TRBJ1-6,-,TGTGCCAGCAGTGGACAGAATTCACCCCTCCACTTT,CASSGQNSPLHF
-,TRBV3-1/TRBV3-2,TRBJ1-6,-,TGTGCCAGCAGCCAGACACAGGGAAATTCACCCCTCCACTTT,CASSQTQGNSPLHF
-,TRBV5-8,TRBJ2-3,-,TGTGCCAGCAGCTTGGCGGTAGATACGCAGTATTTT,CASSLAVDTQYF